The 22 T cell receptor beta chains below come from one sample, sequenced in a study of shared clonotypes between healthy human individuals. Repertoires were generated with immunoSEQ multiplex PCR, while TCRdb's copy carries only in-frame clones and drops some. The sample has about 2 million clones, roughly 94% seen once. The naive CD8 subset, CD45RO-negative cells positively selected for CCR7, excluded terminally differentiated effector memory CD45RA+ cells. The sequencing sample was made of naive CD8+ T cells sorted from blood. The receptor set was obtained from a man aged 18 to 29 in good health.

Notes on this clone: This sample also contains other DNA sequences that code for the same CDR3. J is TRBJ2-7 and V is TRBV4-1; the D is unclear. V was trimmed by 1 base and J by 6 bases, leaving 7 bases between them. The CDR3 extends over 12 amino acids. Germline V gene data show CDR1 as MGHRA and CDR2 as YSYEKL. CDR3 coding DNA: TGCGCCAGCAGCCAAGTGGGCGGCGAGCAGTACTTC. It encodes CASSQVGGEQYF.

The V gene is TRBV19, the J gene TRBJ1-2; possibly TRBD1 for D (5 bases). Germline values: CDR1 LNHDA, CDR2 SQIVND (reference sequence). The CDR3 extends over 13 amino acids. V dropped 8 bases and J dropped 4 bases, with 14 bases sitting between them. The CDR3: CASSRGGVYGYTF. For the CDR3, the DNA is TGTGCCAGTTCGAGGGGAGGAGTCTATGGCTACACCTTC.

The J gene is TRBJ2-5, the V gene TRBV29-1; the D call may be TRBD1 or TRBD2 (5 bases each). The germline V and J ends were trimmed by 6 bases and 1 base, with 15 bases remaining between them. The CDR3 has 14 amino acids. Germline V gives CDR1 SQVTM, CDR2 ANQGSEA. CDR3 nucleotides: TGCAGCGTCCCTGCCCGGGACCCCCAAGAGACCCAGTACTTC. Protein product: CSVPARDPQETQYF. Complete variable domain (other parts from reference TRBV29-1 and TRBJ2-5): SAVISQKPSRDICQRGTSLTIQCQVDSQVTMMFWYRQQPGQSLTLIATANQGSEATYESGFVIDKFPISRPNLTFSTLTVSNMSPEDSSIYLCSVPARDPQETQYFGPGTRLLVL.

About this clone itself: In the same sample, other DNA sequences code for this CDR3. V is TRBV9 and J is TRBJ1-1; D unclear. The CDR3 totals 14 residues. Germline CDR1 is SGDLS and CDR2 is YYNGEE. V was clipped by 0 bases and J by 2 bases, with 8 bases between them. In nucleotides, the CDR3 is TGTGCCAGCAGCGTAGTTGGAGGAAACACTGAAGCTTTCTTT. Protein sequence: CASSVVGGNTEAFF.

The CDR3 is CASSSTTDSNQPQHF. The CDR3 region has the DNA TGTGCCAGCAGCTCGACGACGGATAGCAATCAGCCCCAGCATTTT. The gene calls are TRBV7-9 and TRBJ1-5; no firm D call. V was clipped by 4 bases and J by 0 bases, with 10 bases between them. The V gene's germline CDR1 is SEHNR and CDR2 FQNEAQ (reference sequence). The CDR3 has 15 amino acids.

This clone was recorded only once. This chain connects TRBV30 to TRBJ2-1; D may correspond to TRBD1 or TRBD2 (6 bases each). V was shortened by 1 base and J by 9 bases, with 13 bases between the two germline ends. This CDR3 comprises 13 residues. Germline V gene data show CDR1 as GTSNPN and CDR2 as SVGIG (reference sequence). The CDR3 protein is CAWSGTGAGEQFF. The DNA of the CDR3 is TGTGCCTGGAGTGGTACGGGGGCTGGTGAGCAGTTCTTC.

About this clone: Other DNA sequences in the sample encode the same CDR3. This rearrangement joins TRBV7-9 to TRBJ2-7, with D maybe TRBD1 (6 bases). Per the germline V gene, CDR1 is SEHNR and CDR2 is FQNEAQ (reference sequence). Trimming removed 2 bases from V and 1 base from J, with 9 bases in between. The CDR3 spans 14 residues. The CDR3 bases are TGTGCCAGCAGCTTATCCGACAGGTCCTACGAGCAGTACTTC. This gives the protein CASSLSDRSYEQYF.

As DNA, the CDR3 is TGTGCCAGCAAACCCCCGATCGGCATTAATGAAAAACTGTTTTTT. Its translation: CASKPPIGINEKLFF. The V gene is TRBV6-6, the J gene TRBJ1-4; D gene uncertain. This CDR3 region has 15 residues. The V and J ends lost 7 bases and 4 bases respectively, with 16 bases between them. Germline V gene data show CDR1 as MNHNY and CDR2 as SVGAGI (reference sequence).

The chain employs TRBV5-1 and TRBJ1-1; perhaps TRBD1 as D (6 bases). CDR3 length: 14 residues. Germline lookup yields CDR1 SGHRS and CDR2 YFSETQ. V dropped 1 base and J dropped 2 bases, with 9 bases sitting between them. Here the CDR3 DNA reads TGCGCCAGCAGCTTGAGGGGGATAAACACTGAAGCTTTCTTT. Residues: CASSLRGINTEAFF.

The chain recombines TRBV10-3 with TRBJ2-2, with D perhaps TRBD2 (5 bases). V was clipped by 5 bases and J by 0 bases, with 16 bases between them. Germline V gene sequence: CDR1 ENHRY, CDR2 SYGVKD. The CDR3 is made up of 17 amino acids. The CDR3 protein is CAISSAGSGANTGELFF. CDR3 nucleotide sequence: TGTGCCATCAGTTCCGCTGGGAGCGGAGCGAACACCGGGGAGCTGTTTTTT.

CDR3 DNA sequence: TGTGCCAGCAGTGAATGGACAGGGAACACCTACGAGCAGTACTTC. It yields the protein CASSEWTGNTYEQYF. The genes are TRBV6-1 and TRBJ2-7, with 8 bases that match TRBD1. V lost 2 bases to trimming and J lost 2 bases; unmatched junction nucleotides: 5. CDR1 is MNHNS and CDR2 is SASEGT in the germline V gene. CDR3 length: 15 residues.

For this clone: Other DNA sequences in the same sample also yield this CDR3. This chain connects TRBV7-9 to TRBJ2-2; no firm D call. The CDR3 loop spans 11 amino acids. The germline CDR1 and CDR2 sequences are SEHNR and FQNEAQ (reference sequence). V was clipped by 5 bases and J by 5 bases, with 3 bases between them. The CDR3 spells CASSRTGELFF. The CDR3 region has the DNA TGTGCCAGCAGCAGGACCGGGGAGCTGTTTTTT. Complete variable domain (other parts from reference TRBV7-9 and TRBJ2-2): DTGVSQNPRHKITKRGQNVTFRCDPISEHNRLYWYRQTLGQGPEFLTYFQNEAQLEKSRLLSDRFSAERPKGSFSTLEIQRTEQGDSAMYLCASSRTGELFFGEGSRLTVL.

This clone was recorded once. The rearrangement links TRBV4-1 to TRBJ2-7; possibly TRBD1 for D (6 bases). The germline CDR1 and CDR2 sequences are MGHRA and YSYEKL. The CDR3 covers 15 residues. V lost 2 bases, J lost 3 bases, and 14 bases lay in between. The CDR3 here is CASSQSRDNYYEQYF. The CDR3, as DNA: TGCGCCAGCAGCCAATCTCGGGACAATTACTACGAGCAGTACTTC.

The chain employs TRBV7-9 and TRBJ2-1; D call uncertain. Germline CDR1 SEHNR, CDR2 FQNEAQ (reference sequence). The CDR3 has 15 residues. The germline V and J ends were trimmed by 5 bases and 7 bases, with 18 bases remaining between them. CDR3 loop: CASSPLTFTGNEQFF. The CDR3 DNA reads TGTGCCAGCAGCCCTTTGACTTTCACGGGTAATGAGCAGTTCTTC.

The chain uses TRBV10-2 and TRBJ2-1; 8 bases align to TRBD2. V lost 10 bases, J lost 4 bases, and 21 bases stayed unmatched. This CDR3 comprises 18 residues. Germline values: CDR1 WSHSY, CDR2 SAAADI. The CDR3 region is CATTGGTQYPSGYNEQFF. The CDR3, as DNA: TGCGCCACGACGGGAGGGACCCAGTATCCGTCCGGGTACAATGAGCAGTTCTTC.

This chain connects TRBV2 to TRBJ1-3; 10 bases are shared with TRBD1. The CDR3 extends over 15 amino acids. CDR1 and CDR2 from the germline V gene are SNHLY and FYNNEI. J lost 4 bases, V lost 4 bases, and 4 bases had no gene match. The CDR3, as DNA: TGTGCCAGCAGTGGGGACAGGGGATCGGGAAACACCATATATTTT. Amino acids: CASSGDRGSGNTIYF.

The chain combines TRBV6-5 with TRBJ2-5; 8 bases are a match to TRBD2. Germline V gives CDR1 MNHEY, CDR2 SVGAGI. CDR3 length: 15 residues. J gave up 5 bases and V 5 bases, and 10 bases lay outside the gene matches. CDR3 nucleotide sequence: TGTGCCAGCAGTCGCACGGGGGGGTCGGGGGAGACCCAGTACTTC. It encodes CASSRTGGSGETQYF.

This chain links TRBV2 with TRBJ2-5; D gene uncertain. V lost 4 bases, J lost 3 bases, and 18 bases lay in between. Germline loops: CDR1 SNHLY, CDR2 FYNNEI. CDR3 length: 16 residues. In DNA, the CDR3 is TGTGCCAGCAGTGCGTTTTTAGGGCCCCCGGAAGAGACCCAGTACTTC. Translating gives CASSAFLGPPEETQYF. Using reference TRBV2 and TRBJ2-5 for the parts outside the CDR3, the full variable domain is EPEVTQTPSHQVTQMGQEVILRCVPISNHLYFYWYRQILGQKVEFLVSFYNNEISEKSEIFDDQFSVERPDGSNFTLKIRSTKLEDSAMYFCASSAFLGPPEETQYFGPGTRLLVL.

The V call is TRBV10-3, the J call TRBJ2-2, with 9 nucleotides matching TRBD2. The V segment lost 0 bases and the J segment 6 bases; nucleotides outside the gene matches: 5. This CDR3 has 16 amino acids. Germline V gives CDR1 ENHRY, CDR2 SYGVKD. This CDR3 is CAISESVAGAAGELFF. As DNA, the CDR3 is TGTGCCATCAGTGAGTCGGTAGCGGGAGCGGCCGGGGAGCTGTTTTTT.

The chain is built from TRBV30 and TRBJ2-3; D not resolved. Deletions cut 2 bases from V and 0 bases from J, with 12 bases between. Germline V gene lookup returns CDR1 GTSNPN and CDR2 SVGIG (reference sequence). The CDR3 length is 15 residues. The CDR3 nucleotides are TGTGCCTGGAGTATGGACGTAATTAGCACAGATACGCAGTATTTT. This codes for CAWSMDVISTDTQYF.

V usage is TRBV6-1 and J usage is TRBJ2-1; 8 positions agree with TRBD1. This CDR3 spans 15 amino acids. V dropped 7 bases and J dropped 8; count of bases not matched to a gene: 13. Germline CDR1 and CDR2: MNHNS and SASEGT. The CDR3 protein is CASNGETGVVDEQFF. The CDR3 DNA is TGTGCCAGCAATGGAGAGACAGGGGTGGTCGATGAGCAGTTCTTC.

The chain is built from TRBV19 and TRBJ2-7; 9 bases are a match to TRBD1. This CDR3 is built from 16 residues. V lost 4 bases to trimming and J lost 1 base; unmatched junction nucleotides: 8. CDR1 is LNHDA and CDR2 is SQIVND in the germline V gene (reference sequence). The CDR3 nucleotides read TGTGCCAGTAGTAAACGTGGACAGGGGTTTTCCTACGAGCAGTACTTC. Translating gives CASSKRGQGFSYEQYF.